Listed below are T cell receptor beta chains from one sample, sequenced in a study of blood T cell repertoires in COVID-19. Profiled with immunoSEQ multiplex PCR; TCRdb holds only in-frame clones, not every one. The sample holds fewer than 200,000 clones, around 89% seen once. Source material: peripheral blood. All receptors come from a man aged 55 to 70 with acute or convalescent COVID-19. CDR3s leave out the opening cysteine and the closing phenylalanine or tryptophan.

cdr3_length | j_call | v_call | cdr3_aa
16 | TRBJ1-6 | TRBV6-4 | ASSDKEGQGVKGSPLH
12 | TRBJ1-1 | TRBV19 | ASNKAGMNTEAF
11 | TRBJ1-1 | TRBV30 | AWARGQVTEAF
13 | TRBJ1-2 | TRBV5-1 | ASSRLPGDLYGYT
12 | TRBJ1-1 | TRBV14 | ASSQDLLNTEAF
12 | TRBJ2-5 | TRBV3-1/TRBV3-2 | ASSLTGVQETQY
16 | TRBJ1-1 | TRBV11-2 | ASSLAPQTGLFHTEAF
12 | TRBJ1-1 | TRBV11-3 | ASSWDRANTEAF
14 | TRBJ2-3 | TRBV5-4 | ASSLAKGGSTDTQY
11 | TRBJ2-3 | TRBV6-5 | ASSPNSADTQY
11 | TRBJ2-2 | TRBV29-1 | SVGSLQGGELF
12 | TRBJ1-5 | TRBV19 | ARILPGKHQPQH
11 | TRBJ1-2 | TRBV3-1/TRBV3-2 | ASQGASSSGYT